One TCR beta chain is described in this entry. This record comes from a study of blood T cell repertoires in COVID-19. Study as a whole: Both acute and convalescent COVID-19 samples were obtained from the United States, Italy and Spain. PBMCs, B-cell-depleted T cells, or T cells provided the cDNA or gDNA that made up the material.

The germline V gene has CDR1 SGDLS and CDR2 YYNGEE. This CDR3 is 14 amino acids long. V was shortened by 0 bases and J by 9 bases, with 13 bases between the two germline ends. Authors' methods: Researchers report that nucleated cell counts were estimated from reference gene primer amplification. Method: immunoSEQ multiplex PCR; TCRdb's copy keeps in-frame clones and lacks some. V, J and clone size reflect that table, while D and trimming were determined from the DNA. The sample lists tens of thousands of clones; roughly four fifths were seen once. Sequencing was performed on peripheral blood. This chain links TRBV9 with TRBJ2-1; possible D gene TRBD2, 6 bases. The clonotype was recovered from an elderly woman with active or convalescent COVID-19. CDR3 residues: CASSVGSIGGEQFF. Written as DNA, the CDR3 is TGTGCCAGCAGCGTAGGCAGCATCGGGGGTGAGCAGTTCTTC.